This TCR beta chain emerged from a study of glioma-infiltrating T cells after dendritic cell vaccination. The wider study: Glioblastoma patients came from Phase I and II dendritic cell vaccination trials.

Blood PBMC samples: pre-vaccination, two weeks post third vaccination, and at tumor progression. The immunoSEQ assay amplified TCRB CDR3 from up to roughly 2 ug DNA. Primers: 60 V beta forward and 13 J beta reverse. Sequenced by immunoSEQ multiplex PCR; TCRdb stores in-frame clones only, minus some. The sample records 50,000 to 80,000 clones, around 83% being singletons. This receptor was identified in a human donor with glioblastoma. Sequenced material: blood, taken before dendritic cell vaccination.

CDR3 region: CASSISRVSGNTIYF. The CDR3 bases are TGTGCCAGTAGTATTTCCCGGGTCTCTGGAAACACCATATATTTT. The chain uses TRBV19 and TRBJ1-3; no reliable D call. Per germline, CDR1 LNHDA and CDR2 SQIVND (reference sequence). The CDR3 covers 15 residues. V was trimmed by 3 bases and J by 0 bases, leaving 9 bases between them.